The 9 T cell receptor beta chains given below trace back to one sample, sequenced in a study of T cell repertoires in cytomegalovirus infection. For these receptors, no antigen is known. TCRdb passed the reads through MiXCR, listing each CDR3 protein once. The sample includes approximately 990,000 distinct CDR3 sequences, roughly 31% of them seen just once. Sequenced here: cultured CD8+ T cells from PBMCs, sampled from culture after CMV antigen stimulation. The receptors originated from a human donor in good health (CMV status not recorded). Some clones in this sample may be carry-over from other donors' samples.

This clonotype was counted a few times. The rearrangement joins TRBV7-9 to TRBJ1-2; possible D gene TRBD1, 5 bases. Germline loops: CDR1 SEHNR, CDR2 FQNEAQ (reference sequence). V was clipped by 8 bases and J by 5 bases, with 12 bases between them. The CDR3 spans 12 residues. CDR3 residues: CASGAGEYGYTF. As DNA, the CDR3 is TGTGCCAGCGGGGCAGGTGAATATGGCTACACCTTC.

This clonotype appeared a few times. The V call is TRBV24-1, the J call TRBJ2-2; TRBD1 might be the D (6 bases). The CDR3 spans 15 residues. The germline V and J ends were trimmed by 3 bases and 4 bases, with 11 bases remaining between them. Germline V gene lookup returns CDR1 KGHDR and CDR2 SFDVKD. The CDR3 here is CATSDRQGFTGELFF. The CDR3, as DNA: TGTGCCACCAGTGATCGCCAGGGGTTCACCGGGGAGCTGTTTTTT.

The chain joins TRBV19 to TRBJ2-1; 8 nucleotides agree with TRBD2. Germline CDR1 and CDR2: LNHDA and SQIVND (reference sequence). This CDR3 is built from 18 residues. V was pared by 1 base and J by 2 bases, with 10 bases of the junction left unmatched. CDR3 sequence (DNA): TGTGCCAGTAGTATAGGATCTTCTGGACTAGCCCCCTACAATGAGCAGTTCTTC. It is translated as CASSIGSSGLAPYNEQFF.

This clonotype showed up many times. The chain employs TRBV6-1 and TRBJ2-1, with 10 bases identical to TRBD2. V lost 3 bases to trimming and J lost 0 bases; unmatched junction nucleotides: 2. The CDR3 runs to 16 residues. Germline values: CDR1 MNHNS, CDR2 SASEGT. The CDR3 loop is CASSEGLASSYNEQFF. CDR3 bases: TGTGCCAGCAGTGAGGGACTAGCGAGCTCCTACAATGAGCAGTTCTTC.

This clonotype was detected only a few times. The genes are TRBV10-3 and TRBJ1-1; weak D call: TRBD1 (6 bases). The CDR3 totals 15 residues. V lost 4 bases and J 3 bases, leaving 15 bases between the germline ends. CDR1 is ENHRY, CDR2 SYGVKD, per germline. The CDR3 loop is CAISGGAGADTEAFF. DNA of the CDR3: TGTGCCATCAGTGGCGGGGCAGGGGCAGACACTGAAGCTTTCTTT.

The rearrangement uses TRBV27 and TRBJ1-2; D not certain. V was pared by 6 bases and J by 3 bases, with 11 bases between. The CDR3 spans 13 residues. Germline CDR1 reads MNHEY; CDR2 reads SMNVEV (reference sequence). The CDR3 spells CASRPAGDYGYTF. CDR3 DNA sequence: TGTGCCAGCAGGCCAGCGGGAGACTATGGCTACACCTTC.

Only a few counts were recorded for this clonotype. The chain carries TRBV7-9 and TRBJ1-1; D unresolved. Germline V gene lookup returns CDR1 SEHNR and CDR2 FQNEAQ (reference sequence). CDR3 length: 15 amino acids. Trimming took 2 bases from V and 6 from J, leaving 16 bases between them. Here the CDR3 reads CASSLSATSVAEAFF. DNA for the CDR3: TGTGCCAGCAGCTTATCGGCTACATCGGTGGCTGAAGCTTTCTTT. Full variable domain (missing parts from reference TRBV7-9 and TRBJ1-1): DTGVSQNPRHKITKRGQNVTFRCDPISEHNRLYWYRQTLGQGPEFLTYFQNEAQLEKSRLLSDRFSAERPKGSFSTLEIQRTEQGDSAMYLCASSLSATSVAEAFFGQGTRLTVV.

This clonotype was found a few times. This chain uses TRBV18 with TRBJ2-7; 7 nucleotides align to TRBD1. Germline V CDR1 and CDR2: KGHSH, LQKENI. The CDR3 has 16 amino acids. Trimming cost V 3 bases and J 7 bases; bases outside gene matches: 15. The CDR3 region is CASSPDRDDPREEQYF. The CDR3 DNA sequence: TGTGCCAGCTCACCCGACAGGGATGACCCGCGAGAAGAGCAGTACTTC.

The sample holds one count of this clonotype. The J gene is TRBJ1-2, the V gene TRBV5-1; maybe TRBD1 (5 bases). V was clipped by 0 bases and J by 6 bases, with 18 bases between them. Germline assignment: CDR1 SGHRS and CDR2 YFSETQ. The CDR3 loop spans 16 amino acids. In DNA, the CDR3 is TGCGCCAGCAGCTTGGATGTGGGACTAGACTCGGATGGCTACACCTTC. This encodes CASSLDVGLDSDGYTF. The whole variable domain, remainder taken from reference TRBV5-1 and TRBJ1-2, is KAGVTQTPRYLIKTRGQQVTLSCSPISGHRSVSWYQQTPGQGLQFLFEYFSETQRNKGNFPGRFSGRQFSNSRSEMNVSTLELGDSALYLCASSLDVGLDSDGYTFGSGTRLTVV.